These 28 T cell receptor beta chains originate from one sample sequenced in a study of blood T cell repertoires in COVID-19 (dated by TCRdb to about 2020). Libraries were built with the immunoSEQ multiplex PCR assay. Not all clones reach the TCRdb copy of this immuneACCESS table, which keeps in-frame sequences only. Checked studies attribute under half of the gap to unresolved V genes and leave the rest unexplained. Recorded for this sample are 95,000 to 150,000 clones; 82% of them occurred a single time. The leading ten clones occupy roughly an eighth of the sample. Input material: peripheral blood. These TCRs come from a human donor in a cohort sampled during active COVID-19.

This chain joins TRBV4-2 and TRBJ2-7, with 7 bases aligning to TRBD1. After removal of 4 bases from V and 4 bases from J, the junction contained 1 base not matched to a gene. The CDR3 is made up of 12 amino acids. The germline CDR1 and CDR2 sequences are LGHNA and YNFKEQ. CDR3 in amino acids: CASSRQGYEQYF. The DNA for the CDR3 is TGTGCCAGCAGCCGACAGGGTTACGAGCAGTACTTC.

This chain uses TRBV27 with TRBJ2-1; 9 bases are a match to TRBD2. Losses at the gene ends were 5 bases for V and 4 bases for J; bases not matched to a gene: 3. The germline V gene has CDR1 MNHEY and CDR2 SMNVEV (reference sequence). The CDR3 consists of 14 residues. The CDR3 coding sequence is TGTGCCAGCAGTCGACTAGCGGTATACAATGAGCAGTTCTTC. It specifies CASSRLAVYNEQFF.

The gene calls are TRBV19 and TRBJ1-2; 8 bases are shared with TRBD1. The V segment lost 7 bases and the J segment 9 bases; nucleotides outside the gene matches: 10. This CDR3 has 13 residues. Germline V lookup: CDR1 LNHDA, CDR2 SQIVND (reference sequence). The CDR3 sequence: CASTQGATERYTF. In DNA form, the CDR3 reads TGTGCCAGTACGCAGGGGGCGACGGAACGCTACACCTTC. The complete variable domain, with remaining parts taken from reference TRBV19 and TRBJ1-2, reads DGGITQSPKYLFRKEGQNVTLSCEQNLNHDAMYWYRQDPGQGLRLIYYSQIVNDFQKGDIAEGYSVSREKKESFPLTVTSAQKNPTAFYLCASTQGATERYTFGSGTRLTVV.

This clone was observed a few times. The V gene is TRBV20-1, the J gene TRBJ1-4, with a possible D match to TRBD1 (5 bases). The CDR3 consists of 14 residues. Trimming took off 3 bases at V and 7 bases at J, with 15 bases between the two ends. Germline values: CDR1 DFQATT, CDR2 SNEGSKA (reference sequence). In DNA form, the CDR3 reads TGCAGTGCTAGTGAACAAACAGGAGTTGAAAAACTGTTTTTT. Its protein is CSASEQTGVEKLFF.

The CDR3 nucleotides read TGTGCCAGCAGCTCCCCGGTAGGGGGCGCGACCTACGAGCAGTACTTC. Residues: CASSSPVGGATYEQYF. The chain links TRBV7-9 to TRBJ2-7; 7 bases line up with TRBD1. The ends lost 4 bases at V and 2 bases at J; junction bases unmatched: 11. The CDR3 covers 16 residues. CDR1 is SEHNR, CDR2 FQNEAQ, per germline (reference sequence).

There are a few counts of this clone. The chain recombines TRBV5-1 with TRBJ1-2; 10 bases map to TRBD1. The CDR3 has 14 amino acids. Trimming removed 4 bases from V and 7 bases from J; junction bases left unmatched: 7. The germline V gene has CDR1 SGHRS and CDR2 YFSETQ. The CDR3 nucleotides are TGCGCCAGCAGCACGGGACAGGGGTCCCGTGGCTACACCTTC. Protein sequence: CASSTGQGSRGYTF.

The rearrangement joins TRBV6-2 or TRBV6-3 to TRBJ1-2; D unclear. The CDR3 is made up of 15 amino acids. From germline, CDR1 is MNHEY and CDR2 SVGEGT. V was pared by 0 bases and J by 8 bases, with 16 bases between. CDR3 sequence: CASSYSSRPAAGYTF. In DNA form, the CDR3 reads TGTGCCAGCAGTTACTCTAGTCGCCCTGCGGCGGGCTACACCTTC.

The CDR3: CASSPDSLSNQPQHF. CDR3 DNA: TGTGCCAGCAGTCCGGACAGCCTAAGCAATCAGCCCCAGCATTTT. The rearrangement joins TRBV6-5 to TRBJ1-5, with a weak D call TRBD1 (6 bases). The germline V gene encodes CDR1 MNHEY and CDR2 SVGAGI. Trimming shortened V by 5 bases and J by 1 base, and 12 bases separated the two germline ends. This CDR3 spans 15 amino acids.

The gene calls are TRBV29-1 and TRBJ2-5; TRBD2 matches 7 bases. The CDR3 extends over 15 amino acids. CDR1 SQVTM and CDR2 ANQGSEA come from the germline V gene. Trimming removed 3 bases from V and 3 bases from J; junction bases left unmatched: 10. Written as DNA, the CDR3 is TGCAGCGTTGAGTACAGCGGGGCCGTAAAAGAGACCCAGTACTTC. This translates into CSVEYSGAVKETQYF.

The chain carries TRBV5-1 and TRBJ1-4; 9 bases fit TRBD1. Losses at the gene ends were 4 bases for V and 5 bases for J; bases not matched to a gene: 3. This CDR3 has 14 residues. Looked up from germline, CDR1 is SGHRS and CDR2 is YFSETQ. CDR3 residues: CASSTGQGNEKLFF. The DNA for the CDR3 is TGCGCCAGCAGCACGGGACAGGGAAATGAAAAACTGTTTTTT.

CDR3 protein: CASSLWGPGPPDTQYF. The CDR3 DNA sequence: TGTGCCAGCAGCTTATGGGGGCCAGGGCCCCCAGATACGCAGTATTTT. This sequence joins TRBV7-2 and TRBJ2-3; maybe TRBD1 (6 bases). The CDR3 is 16 residues long. The V gene lost 2 bases and the J gene lost 4 bases, with 16 bases spanning the gap. In germline, CDR1 is SGHTA, CDR2 FQGNSA. The variable domain in full, with the rest retrieved from reference TRBV7-2 and TRBJ2-3, is GAGVSQSPSNKVTEKGKDVELRCDPISGHTALYWYRQSLGQGLEFLIYFQGNSAPDKSGLPSDRFSAERTGGSVSTLTIQRTQQEDSAVYLCASSLWGPGPPDTQYFGPGTRLTVL.

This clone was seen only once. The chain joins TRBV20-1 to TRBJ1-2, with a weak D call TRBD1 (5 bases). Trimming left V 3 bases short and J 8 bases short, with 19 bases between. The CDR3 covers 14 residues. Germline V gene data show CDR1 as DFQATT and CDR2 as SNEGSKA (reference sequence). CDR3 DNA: TGCAGTGCTAGTGTTCCTTGGGGGGGAGAGGGCTACACCTTC. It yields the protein CSASVPWGGEGYTF.

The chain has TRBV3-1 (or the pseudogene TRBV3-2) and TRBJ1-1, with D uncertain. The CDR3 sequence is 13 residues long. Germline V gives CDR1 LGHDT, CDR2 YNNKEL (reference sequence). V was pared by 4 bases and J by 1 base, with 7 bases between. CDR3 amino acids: CASSPQRNTEAFF. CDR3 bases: TGTGCCAGCAGCCCGCAGCGGAACACTGAAGCTTTCTTT.

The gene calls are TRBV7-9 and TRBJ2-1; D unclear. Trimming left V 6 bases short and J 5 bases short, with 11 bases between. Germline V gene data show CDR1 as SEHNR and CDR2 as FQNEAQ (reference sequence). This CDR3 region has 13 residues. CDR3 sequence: CASSRTRDNEQFF. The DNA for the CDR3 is TGTGCCAGCAGTCGAACTCGGGACAATGAGCAGTTCTTC.

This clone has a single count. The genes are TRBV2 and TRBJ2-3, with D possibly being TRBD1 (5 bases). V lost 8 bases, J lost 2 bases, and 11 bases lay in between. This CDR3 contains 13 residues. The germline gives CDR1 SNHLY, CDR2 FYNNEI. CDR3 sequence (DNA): TGTGCCAGCTGGCAGGACAACACAGATACGCAGTATTTT. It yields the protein CASWQDNTDTQYF.

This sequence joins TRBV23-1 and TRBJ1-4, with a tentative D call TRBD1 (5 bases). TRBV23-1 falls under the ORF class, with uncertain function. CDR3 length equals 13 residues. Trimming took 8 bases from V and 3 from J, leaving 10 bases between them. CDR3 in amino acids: CASGRAANEKLFF. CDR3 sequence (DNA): TGCGCCAGCGGCAGGGCCGCTAATGAAAAACTGTTTTTT.

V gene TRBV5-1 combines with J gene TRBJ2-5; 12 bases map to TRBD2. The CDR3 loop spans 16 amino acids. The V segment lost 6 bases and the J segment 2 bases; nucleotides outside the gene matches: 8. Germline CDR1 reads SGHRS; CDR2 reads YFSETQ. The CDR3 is CASTLAGGPGQETQYF. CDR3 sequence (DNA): TGCGCCAGCACTCTAGCGGGGGGGCCCGGGCAAGAGACCCAGTACTTC.

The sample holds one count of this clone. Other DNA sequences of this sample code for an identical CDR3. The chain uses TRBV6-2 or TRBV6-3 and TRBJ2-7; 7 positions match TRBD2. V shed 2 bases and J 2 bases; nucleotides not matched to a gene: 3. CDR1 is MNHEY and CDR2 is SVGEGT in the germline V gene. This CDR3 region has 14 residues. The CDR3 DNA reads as TGTGCCAGCAGTTACAAACGGGGGGCCTACGAGCAGTACTTC. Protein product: CASSYKRGAYEQYF.

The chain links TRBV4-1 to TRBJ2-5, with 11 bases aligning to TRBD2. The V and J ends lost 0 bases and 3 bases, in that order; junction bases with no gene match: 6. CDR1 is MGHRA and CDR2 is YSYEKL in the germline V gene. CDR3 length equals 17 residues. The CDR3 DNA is TGCGCCAGCAGCCAAGATCCCGGGACTAGCGGAAAAGAGACCCAGTACTTC. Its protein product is CASSQDPGTSGKETQYF.

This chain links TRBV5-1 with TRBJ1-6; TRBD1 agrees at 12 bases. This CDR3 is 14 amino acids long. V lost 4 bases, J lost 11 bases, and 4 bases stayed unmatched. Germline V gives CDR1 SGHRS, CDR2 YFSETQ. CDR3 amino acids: CASSVGQGATPLHF. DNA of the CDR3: TGCGCCAGCAGCGTGGGACAGGGGGCAACACCCCTCCACTTT.

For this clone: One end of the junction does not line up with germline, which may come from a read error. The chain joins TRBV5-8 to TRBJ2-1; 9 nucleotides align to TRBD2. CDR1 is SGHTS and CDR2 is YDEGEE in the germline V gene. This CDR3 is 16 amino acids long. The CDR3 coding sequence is TGTGCCAGCAGCTTGGAAGGCGGGGGGGCCTACCATGAGCAGTTCTTC. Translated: CASSLEGGGAYHEQFF.

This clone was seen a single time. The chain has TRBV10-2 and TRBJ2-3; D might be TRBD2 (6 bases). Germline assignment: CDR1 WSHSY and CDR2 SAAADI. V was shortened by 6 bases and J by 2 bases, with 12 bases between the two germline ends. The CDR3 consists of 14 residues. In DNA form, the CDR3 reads TGCGCCAGCAGATGGACGGACTACACAGATACGCAGTATTTT. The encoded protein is CASRWTDYTDTQYF.

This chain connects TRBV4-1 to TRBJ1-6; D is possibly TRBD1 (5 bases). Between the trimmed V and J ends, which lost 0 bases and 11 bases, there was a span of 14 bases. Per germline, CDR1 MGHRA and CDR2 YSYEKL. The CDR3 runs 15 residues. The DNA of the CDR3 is TGCGCCAGCAGCCAAGAGCAGCACGGGGGGACACCCCTCCACTTT. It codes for CASSQEQHGGTPLHF.

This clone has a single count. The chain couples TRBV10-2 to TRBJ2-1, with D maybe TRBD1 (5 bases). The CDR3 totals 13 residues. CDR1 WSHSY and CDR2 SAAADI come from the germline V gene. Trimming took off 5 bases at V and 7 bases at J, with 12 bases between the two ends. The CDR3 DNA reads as TGCGCCAGCAGTAGGGGTGAGAGGAATGAGCAGTTCTTC. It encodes CASSRGERNEQFF.

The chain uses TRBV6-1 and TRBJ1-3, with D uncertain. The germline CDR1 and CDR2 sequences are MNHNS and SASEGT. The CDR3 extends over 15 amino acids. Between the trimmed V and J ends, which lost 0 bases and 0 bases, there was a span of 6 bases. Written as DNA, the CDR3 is TGTGCCAGCAGTGAAGCAGGGAGCTCTGGAAACACCATATATTTT. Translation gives CASSEAGSSGNTIYF.

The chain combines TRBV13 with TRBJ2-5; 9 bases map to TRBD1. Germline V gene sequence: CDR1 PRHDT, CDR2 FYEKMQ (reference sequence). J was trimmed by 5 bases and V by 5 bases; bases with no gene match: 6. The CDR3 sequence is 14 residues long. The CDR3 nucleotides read TGTGCCAGCAGCGCCGGGACAGGGTTTGAGACCCAGTACTTC. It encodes CASSAGTGFETQYF.

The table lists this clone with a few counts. In DNA form, the CDR3 reads TGTGCCAGCAGCTCAAGACTAGCGGGGCAGCCCGTGGGTGAGCAGTTCTTC. It encodes CASSSRLAGQPVGEQFF. The rearrangement uses TRBV11-2 and TRBJ2-1; 11 bases are a match to TRBD2. The V gene end was trimmed by 4 bases and the J gene end by 9 bases; junction bases not matched to a gene: 14. The CDR3 length is 17 residues. Germline CDR1 and CDR2: SGHAT and FQNNGV. Supplemented by reference TRBV11-2 and TRBJ2-1, the full variable domain reads EAGVAQSPRYKIIEKRQSVAFWCNPISGHATLYWYQQILGQGPKLLIQFQNNGVVDDSQLPKDRFSAERLKGVDSTLKIQPAKLEDSAVYLCASSSRLAGQPVGEQFFGPGTRLTVL.

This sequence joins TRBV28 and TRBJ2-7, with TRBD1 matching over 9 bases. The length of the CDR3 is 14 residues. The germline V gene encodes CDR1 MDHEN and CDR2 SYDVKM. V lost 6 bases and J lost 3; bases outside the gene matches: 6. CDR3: CASRTSGQGYEQYF. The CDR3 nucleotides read TGTGCCAGCAGAACGTCGGGACAGGGCTACGAGCAGTACTTC.